Described below is a single T cell receptor beta chain sequence and its context. The length of the CDR3 is 15 residues. Germline lookup yields CDR1 SGHRS and CDR2 YFSETQ. Trimming removed 3 bases at V and 1 base at J, with 10 bases between. The Seattle patients, enrolled during active infection, were followed longitudinally. This sample was taken from a study of blood T cell repertoires in COVID-19. Background on the study: Whether acute or convalescent, the COVID-19 samples came from the United States, Italy and Spain. T cells, B-cell-depleted T cells, or PBMCs supplied cDNA or gDNA.

As handled by the study authors: It was from reference gene primer amplification that nucleated cell counts were estimated. Sequencing used immunoSEQ multiplex PCR; TCRdb keeps in-frame clones, though not all of them. That table furnishes V, J and clone size, whereas the DNA furnished D and trimming. The data show hundreds of thousands of clones, 65% to 90% seen once. The sequenced material came from peripheral blood. The chain carries TRBV5-1 and TRBJ2-2; the D gene is possibly TRBD2 (6 bases). This clonotype originated in a man aged 45-65 years with COVID-19, enrolled during active disease. As DNA, the CDR3 is TGCGCCAGCAGCTCGATTAGCGGGAACACCGGGGAGCTGTTTTTT. Translation: CASSSISGNTGELFF.